Listed here is a single T cell receptor (beta chain). The antigen is unknown. This sample is drawn from a study of T cell repertoires in cytomegalovirus infection. The wider study: Based on public TCR beta signatures, there were indications of CMV infection and of a matching HLA type.

Germline V gives CDR1 LNHNV, CDR2 YYDKDF (reference sequence). V lost 5 bases and J lost 4; bases outside the gene matches: 11. The CDR3 sequence is 16 residues long. Broader study findings: Carriers of CMV plus the relevant HLA were identified by cumulative public TCR beta family frequency. The ex vivo response was dominated by HLA-C-restricted CMV-specific TCR beta clonotypes.

TCRdb analysed the reads with MiXCR anew, one entry per CDR3 protein. Here the sample spans hundreds of thousands of distinct CDR3 sequences, 20% to 25% being singletons. This clonotype originated in a human donor in good health (CMV status not recorded). Some clones in this sample may be carry-over from other donors' samples. This chain joins TRBV15 and TRBJ2-1, with TRBD2 identical over 7 bases. Sequences were obtained from CD8+ T cells from PBMCs. The CDR3 DNA reads as TGTGCCACCAGCGGGTGGGAGGGAACATGGTACAATGAGCAGTTCTTC. Its protein product is CATSGWEGTWYNEQFF.